Detailed here is one T cell receptor (beta chain). Its antigen is still unknown. In each sample, at least 6 million PBMCs were isolated. A minimum of 5 micrograms of total RNA was extracted per sample. The source of the sample is a study of blood T cells in healthy people across ages. It was with a sample-barcoded 5' primer and a J-beta primer mix that a second PCR of about 7 to 12 cycles was run. A single record per CDR3 protein comes from TCRdb applying MiXCR to the 5' RACE reads. Of some 370,000 distinct CDR3 sequences detected, roughly half appear once; the ten largest clones hold roughly 51%. Whole-study results and caveats: Both higher diversity and more naive CD4+ cells marked long-lived donors when set against aged donors.

Germline V gene lookup returns CDR1 SGHVS and CDR2 FNYEAQ. This CDR3 is 16 amino acids long. Trimming took off 1 base at V and 11 bases at J, with 23 bases between the two ends. This TCR came from a man aged 55-75 years in good health. Source material: blood. The chain joins TRBV7-6 to TRBJ2-5; perhaps D is TRBD1 or TRBD2 (6 bases each). The CDR3 here is CASSLEGGRARGEQYF. The CDR3 bases are TGTGCCAGCAGCTTAGAGGGGGGCAGGGCACGGGGTGAGCAGTACTTC.